This TCR beta chain came from a study of T cells in localized non-small cell lung cancer. Study-level findings and limits: Clonality of T cells reached its maximum in uninvolved adjacent lung, surpassing tumor. Adjacent lung was found to contain a median roughly 60 of the top 100 tumor clones. Density of T cells in blood, when higher, went with longer overall survival. Heterogeneity remains possible because sequencing was limited to only one tumor region.

Worth noting for this clone: The antigen is undetermined.

The V end was cut by 3 bases, the J end by 10 bases, with 10 bases between. The V gene's germline CDR1 is SNHLY and CDR2 FYNNEI. The length of the CDR3 is 12 residues. Data came from immunoSEQ multiplex PCR; TCRdb stores just in-frame clones and leaves some out. Of 35,000 to 40,000 clones listed, 88% are singletons. The chain carries TRBV2 and TRBJ2-1; no firm D call. This TCR was recovered from a woman aged 40-69 years with stage I lung adenocarcinoma. The input for sequencing was peripheral blood, taken before any cancer treatment. DNA of the CDR3: TGTGCCAGCAGTGACGCGTTGTGGGAGCAGTTCTTC. Translation: CASSDALWEQFF.